The following is a T cell receptor (beta chain) sequence with its context. Reverse transcription of extracted RNA yielded cDNA, which provided the sequencing template. Repertoires were generated with immunoSEQ multiplex PCR, while TCRdb's copy carries only in-frame clones and drops some. The sample lists about 190,000 clones; roughly three fifths were seen once. Treatment defined: oral pan-JAK inhibitor, 5-10 mg twice daily. This CDR3 is 14 amino acids long. CDR1 is SQVTM, CDR2 ANQGSEA, per germline. The ends were cut back, 6 bases at V and 0 bases at J, with 13 bases in the middle. The data originate from a study of CD8+ T cells in alopecia areata.

The sample consisted of CD4+ T cells sorted from blood, taken at week 4, from a patient treated with tofacitinib. This chain uses TRBV29-1 with TRBJ2-3; D perhaps matches TRBD2 (6 bases). This receptor was obtained from a human donor with alopecia areata. The CDR3 loop is CSVRPSASTDTQYF. CDR3 sequence (DNA): TGCAGCGTCCGGCCTAGCGCAAGCACAGATACGCAGTATTTT.